This T cell receptor beta chain was profiled in a study of identical twins (dated by TCRdb to the mid-2010s). Context from the whole study: To test whether fetal clonotypes persist, the study used deep sequencing on TCR alpha and beta repertoires from monozygotic twins, unrelated adults of various ages, and cord blood. To rule out contamination, replicate twin experiments were performed at different times with different library preparation protocols.

Library preparation employed 5' RACE. Data came from an Illumina HiSeq 2000. A universal primer binding site was introduced by template switching, and a unique molecular identifier was present in the final cDNA, enabling accurate counting of TCR cDNA molecules. First-strand cDNA for TCR alpha and beta chains was synthesized from specific primers in the conserved constant-segment region. To control for contamination, every cDNA library was double barcoded, receiving both a SMART-Mk sample barcode and Illumina barcodes. TruSeq adapter sequences, together with Illumina sample barcodes, were added in two successive PCR steps. The TCR alpha and beta cDNA libraries were sequenced on the Illumina HiSeq platform using custom primers. The paper's data handling went like this. MiGEC processed the raw reads to extract unique molecular identifiers, while MiXCR was used to determine the CDR3 positions. For each individual, recombination models were inferred using an EM algorithm with the repgenHMM and IGoR tools. The tcR package in R was used for shared clonotype analysis, with sharing normalized by the product of cloneset sizes. To study raw recombination free of thymic and clonal selection effects, out-of-frame nonproductive sequences were analyzed. TCRdb took the public reads, trimmed them with fastp at Q25, ran MiXCR for clone calling and kept in-frame beta chains. Each CDR3 protein gets just one entry, which takes the most common genes and DNA from the rows behind it. These V and J calls are TCRdb output, not the study's own analysis. The sample table lists 500,000 or so distinct CDR3 sequences, around 20% of them with a count of one. Approximately 0.95% of the sample lies in the top ten.

General study outcomes and caveats: In monozygotic twins, recombination models systematically underestimated out-of-frame TCR alpha sharing, but the models matched the sharing seen between unrelated individuals. In beta out-of-frame sequences, excess twin sharing was weaker, because having fewer shared sequences lowered the signal-to-noise ratio. Fewer insertions were carried by abundant cord blood beta clonotypes, a similar but weaker trend appeared in young adult naive repertoires, and no such trend appeared in memory repertoires. Invariant T cells such as MAIT and iNKT could partly confound zero-insertion analyses, although diverse VJ usage argued against such confounding for most clonotypes. Because the same donors could not be followed over many years, the conclusions relied on cross-sectional statistical analysis. Compared with coincidental sharing between unrelated individuals, an excess of low generation-probability sequences was observed among out-of-frame TCR alpha sequences shared between twins.

The CDR3 contains 13 residues, cysteine and phenylalanine counted. Kept here is only the CDR3 DNA, which spans 39 bases and is read in frame from base 1. V lost 8 bases and J lost 2 bases; the stretch between them is 12 bases long. Only healthy Caucasian donors were included. The twin cohort comprised three pairs of female monozygotic twins, all aged roughly 18 to 29 years. Positive isolation kits from Invitrogen were used to isolate CD4+ and CD8+ T cell populations. This clonotype was seen a few times. Its antigen remains undetermined. No base quality values were provided; no much bigger clone lies one nucleotide off. This same sample was also part of a study on T cells expressing NK-cell markers. Looking at the second paper: TCR beta-chain repertoires were profiled in sorted CD3+CD56+NKG2C+, CD3+CD56+NKG2C- and CD3+CD56-NKG2C+ T-cell subsets from eight donors. Among the eight sequenced donors, only one was HCMV-seronegative, while the other seven were HCMV-seropositive. To restrict sorting to alphabetaTCR-expressing T cells, an anti-gammadeltaTCR antibody was added in several experiments. For five or six donors, the dominant CD3+CD56+NKG2C+ clonotypes were among the top 10 CD8+ clonotypes and accounted for about 1.0-7.5% of CD8+ T cells. Those dominant clonotypes were again the most abundant among CD3+CD56-NKG2C+ cells in four donors, at roughly 25-60.1%. Whether the expanded NKG2C-expressing T cell clones were specific for HCMV antigens was left unclear. Randomly selected healthy volunteers, three men and five women, were used as the eight sequenced donors. HCMV serostatus was determined by detecting HCMV-specific IgG in serum with a commercial ELISA kit. Reads were demultiplexed and grouped by UMI with MIGEC, and clonotypes were assembled and quantified with MiTCR. To remove erroneous sequences, TCR cDNA sequences were retained only when supported by two or more reads. Downstream repertoire analysis used the tcR package, and clonotypes were matched across fractions by CDR3 nucleotide sequence plus V segment. VDJmatch was used to annotate antigen specificity against VDJdb, with one amino acid substitution in CDR3 allowed.

The rearranged chain carries TRBV12-3 or TRBV12-4 and TRBJ1-2; the D gene remains uncertain. Sequencing input: CD4+ T cells sorted from blood. The sequence was collected from a woman in her late teens or twenties in good health. Here is the DNA: TGTGCCAGCTCCCAGGAGGTGAACTATGGCTACACCTTC. This yields the protein CASSQEVNYGYTF.